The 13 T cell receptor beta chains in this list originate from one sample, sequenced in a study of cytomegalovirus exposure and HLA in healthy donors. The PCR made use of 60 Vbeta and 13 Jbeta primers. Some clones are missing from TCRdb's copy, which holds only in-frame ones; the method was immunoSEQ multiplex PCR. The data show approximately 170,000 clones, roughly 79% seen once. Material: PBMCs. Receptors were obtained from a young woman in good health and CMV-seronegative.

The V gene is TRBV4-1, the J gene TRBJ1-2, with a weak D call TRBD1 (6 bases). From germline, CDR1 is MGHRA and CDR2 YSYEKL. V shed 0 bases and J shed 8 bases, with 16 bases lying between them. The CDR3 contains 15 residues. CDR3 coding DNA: TGCGCCAGCAGCCAAGATCTCGCAGGGGTGGAGGGCTACACCTTC. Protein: CASSQDLAGVEGYTF.

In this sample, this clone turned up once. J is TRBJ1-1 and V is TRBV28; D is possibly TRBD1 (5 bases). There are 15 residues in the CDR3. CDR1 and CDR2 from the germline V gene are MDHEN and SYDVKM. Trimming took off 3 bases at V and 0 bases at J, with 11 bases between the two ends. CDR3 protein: CASSFRTDMNTEAFF. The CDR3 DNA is TGTGCCAGCAGTTTTAGGACGGACATGAACACTGAAGCTTTCTTT.

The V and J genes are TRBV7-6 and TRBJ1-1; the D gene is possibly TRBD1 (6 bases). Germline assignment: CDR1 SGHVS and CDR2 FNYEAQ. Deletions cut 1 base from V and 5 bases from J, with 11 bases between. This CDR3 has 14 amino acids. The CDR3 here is CASSLVGRGTEAFF. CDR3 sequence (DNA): TGTGCCAGCAGCTTAGTAGGCAGGGGTACTGAAGCTTTCTTT. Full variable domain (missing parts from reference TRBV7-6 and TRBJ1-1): GAGVSQSPRYKVTKRGQDVALRCDPISGHVSLYWYRQALGQGPEFLTYFNYEAQQDKSGLPNDRFSAERPEGSISTLTIQRTEQRDSAMYRCASSLVGRGTEAFFGQGTRLTVV.

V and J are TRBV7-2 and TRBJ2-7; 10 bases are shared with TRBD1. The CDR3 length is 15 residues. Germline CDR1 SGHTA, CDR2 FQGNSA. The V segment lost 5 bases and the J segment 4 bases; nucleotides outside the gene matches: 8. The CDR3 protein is CASSLGQGVTYEQYF. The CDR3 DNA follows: TGTGCCAGCAGCCTAGGACAGGGGGTGACGTACGAGCAGTACTTC.

The CDR3, as DNA: TGTGCCAGCAGCTCCCCCCCAGGTTCAGCCCCCTACGAGCAGTACTTC. As protein: CASSSPPGSAPYEQYF. The V call is TRBV9, the J call TRBJ2-7; D gene uncertain. Per germline, CDR1 SGDLS and CDR2 YYNGEE. The CDR3 runs 16 residues. Trimming removed 4 bases at V and 2 bases at J, with 19 bases between. Based on the CDR3 plus reference TRBV9 and TRBJ2-7, the full variable domain is DSGVTQTPKHLITATGQRVTLRCSPRSGDLSVYWYQQSLDQGLQFLIQYYNGEERAKGNILERFSAQQFPDLHSELNLSSLELGDSALYFCASSSPPGSAPYEQYFGPGTRLTVT.

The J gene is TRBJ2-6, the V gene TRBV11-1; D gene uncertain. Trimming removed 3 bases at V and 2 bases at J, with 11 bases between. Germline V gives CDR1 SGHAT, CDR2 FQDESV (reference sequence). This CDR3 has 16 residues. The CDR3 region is CASSFGPQAGANVLTF. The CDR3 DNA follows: TGTGCCAGCAGCTTTGGCCCCCAGGCTGGGGCCAACGTCCTGACTTTC.

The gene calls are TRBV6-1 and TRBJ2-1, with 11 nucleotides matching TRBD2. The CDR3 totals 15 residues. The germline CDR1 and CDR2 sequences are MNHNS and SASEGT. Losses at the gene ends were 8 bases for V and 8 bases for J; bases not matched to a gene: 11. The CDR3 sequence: CASAATSGEWDEQFF. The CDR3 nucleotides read TGTGCCAGCGCCGCGACTAGCGGGGAATGGGATGAGCAGTTCTTC.

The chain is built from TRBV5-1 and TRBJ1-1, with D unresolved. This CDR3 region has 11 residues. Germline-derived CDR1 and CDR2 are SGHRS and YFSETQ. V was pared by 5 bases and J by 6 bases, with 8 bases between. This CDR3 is CASSEGPEAFF. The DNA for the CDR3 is TGCGCCAGCAGTGAGGGCCCTGAAGCTTTCTTT.

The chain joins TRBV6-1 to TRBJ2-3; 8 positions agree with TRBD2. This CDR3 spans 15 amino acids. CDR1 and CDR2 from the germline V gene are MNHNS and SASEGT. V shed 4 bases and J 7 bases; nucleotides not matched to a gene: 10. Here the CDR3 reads CASSASAGERYTQYF. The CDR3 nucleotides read TGTGCCAGCAGTGCCTCAGCGGGAGAAAGGTATACGCAGTATTTT.

CDR3 region: CASSLYGAFQHF. The CDR3 region has the DNA TGTGCCAGCAGCTTGTATGGGGCGTTCCAGCATTTT. The chain is built from TRBV5-4 and TRBJ1-5; TRBD1 is a possible D gene (5 bases). Per the germline V gene, CDR1 is SGHNT and CDR2 is YYREEE (reference sequence). V dropped 1 base and J dropped 12 bases, with 11 bases sitting between them. The length of the CDR3 is 12 residues.

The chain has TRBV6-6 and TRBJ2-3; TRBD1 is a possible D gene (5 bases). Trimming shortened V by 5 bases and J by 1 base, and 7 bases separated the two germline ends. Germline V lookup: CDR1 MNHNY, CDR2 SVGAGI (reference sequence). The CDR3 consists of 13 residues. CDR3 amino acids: CASSIRGTDTQYF. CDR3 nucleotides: TGTGCCAGCAGTATCAGGGGCACAGATACGCAGTATTTT.

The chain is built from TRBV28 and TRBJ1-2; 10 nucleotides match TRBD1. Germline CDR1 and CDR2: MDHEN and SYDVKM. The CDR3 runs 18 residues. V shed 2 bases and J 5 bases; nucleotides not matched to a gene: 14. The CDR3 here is CASSLAGQGFLGVYGYTF. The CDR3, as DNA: TGTGCCAGCAGTTTAGCGGGACAGGGGTTCCTTGGGGTTTATGGCTACACCTTC.

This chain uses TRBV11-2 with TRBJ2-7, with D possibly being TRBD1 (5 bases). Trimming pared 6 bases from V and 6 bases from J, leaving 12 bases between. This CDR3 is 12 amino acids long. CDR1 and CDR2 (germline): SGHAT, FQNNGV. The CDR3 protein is CASRRQFFEQYF. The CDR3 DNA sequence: TGTGCCAGCAGGCGACAGTTTTTCGAGCAGTACTTC.